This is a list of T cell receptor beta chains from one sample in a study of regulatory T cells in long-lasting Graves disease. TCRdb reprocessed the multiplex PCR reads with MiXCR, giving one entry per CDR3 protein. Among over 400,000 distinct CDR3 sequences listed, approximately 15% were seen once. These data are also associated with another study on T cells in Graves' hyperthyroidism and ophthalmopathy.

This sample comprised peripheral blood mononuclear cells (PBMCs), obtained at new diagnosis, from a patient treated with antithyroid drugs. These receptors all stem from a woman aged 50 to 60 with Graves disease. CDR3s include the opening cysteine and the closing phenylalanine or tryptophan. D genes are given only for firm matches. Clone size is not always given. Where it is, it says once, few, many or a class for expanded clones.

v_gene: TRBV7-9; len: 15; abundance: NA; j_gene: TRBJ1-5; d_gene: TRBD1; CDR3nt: TGTGCCAGCAGCAAGGACAGGGGCAGCAATCAGCCCCAGCATTTT; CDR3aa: CASSKDRGSNQPQHF
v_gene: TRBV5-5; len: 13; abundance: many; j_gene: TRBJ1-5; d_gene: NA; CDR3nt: TGTGCCAGCAGCTTGATGGACAATCAGCCCCAGCATTTT; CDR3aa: CASSLMDNQPQHF
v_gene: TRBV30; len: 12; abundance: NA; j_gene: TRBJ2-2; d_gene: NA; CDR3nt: TGTGCCTGGAGTTCGGAGGCGGGGGAGCTGTTTTTT; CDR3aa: CAWSSEAGELFF
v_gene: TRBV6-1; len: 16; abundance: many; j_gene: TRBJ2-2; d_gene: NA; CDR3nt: TGTGCCAGCAGTACTTGGACAGCTGAGAACACCGGGGAGCTGTTTTTT; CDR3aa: CASSTWTAENTGELFF
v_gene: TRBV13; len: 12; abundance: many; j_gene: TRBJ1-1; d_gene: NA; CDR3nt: TGTGCCAGCACCATACCAGGCACTGAAGCTTTCTTT; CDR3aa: CASTIPGTEAFF
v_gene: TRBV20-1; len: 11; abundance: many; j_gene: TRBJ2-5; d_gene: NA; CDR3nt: TGCAGTGCTAGTGGACAAGAGACCCAGTACTTC; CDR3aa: CSASGQETQYF
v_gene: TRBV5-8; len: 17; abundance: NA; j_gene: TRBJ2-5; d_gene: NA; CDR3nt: TGTGCCAGCAGCTCCTCTGTGGGACTCCCAGGCCAAGAGACCCAGTACTTC; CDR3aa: CASSSSVGLPGQETQYF
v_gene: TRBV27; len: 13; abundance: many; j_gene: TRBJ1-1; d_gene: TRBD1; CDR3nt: TGTGCCAGCAGCAACAGGGGGGTCGCTGAAGCTTTCTTT; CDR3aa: CASSNRGVAEAFF
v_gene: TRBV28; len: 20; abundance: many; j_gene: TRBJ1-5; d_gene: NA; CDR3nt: TGTGCCAGCAGTTTAAGGCGGGAAACAGGGTCTAGCGATAGCAATCAGCCCCAGCATTTT; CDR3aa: CASSLRRETGSSDSNQPQHF
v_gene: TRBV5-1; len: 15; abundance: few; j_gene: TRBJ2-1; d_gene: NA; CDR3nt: TGCGCCAGCAGCTTGGGGGCGGGACAATACAATGAGCAGTTCTTC; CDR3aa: CASSLGAGQYNEQFF
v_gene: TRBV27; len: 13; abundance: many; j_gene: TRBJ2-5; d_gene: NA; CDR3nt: TGTGCCAGCAGTTTATTTGGGGTGGAGACCCAGTACTTC; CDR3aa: CASSLFGVETQYF
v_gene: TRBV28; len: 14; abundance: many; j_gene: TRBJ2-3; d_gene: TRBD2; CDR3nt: TGTGCCAGCAGCAATAGCGGGAGGTCAGATACGCAGTATTTT; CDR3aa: CASSNSGRSDTQYF
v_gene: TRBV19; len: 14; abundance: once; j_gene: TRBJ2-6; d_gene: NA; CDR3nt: TGTGCCAGTAGGATAAGACCTGGGGCCAACGTCCTGACTTTC; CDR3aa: CASRIRPGANVLTF
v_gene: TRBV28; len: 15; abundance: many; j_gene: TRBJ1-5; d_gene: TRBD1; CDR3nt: TGTGCCAGCCACCAGACGGGACAGGATTGGCAGCCCCAGCATTTT; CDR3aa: CASHQTGQDWQPQHF
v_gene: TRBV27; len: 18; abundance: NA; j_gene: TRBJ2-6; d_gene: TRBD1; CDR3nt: TGTGCCAGCAGTTTGGGTGGACAGGGGTCTGCTGGGGCCAACGTCCTGACTTTC; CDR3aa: CASSLGGQGSAGANVLTF
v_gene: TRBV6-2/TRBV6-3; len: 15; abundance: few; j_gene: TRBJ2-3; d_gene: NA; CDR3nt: TGTGCCAGCAGTTACTCGGCTAGCAACACAGATACGCAGTATTTT; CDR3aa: CASSYSASNTDTQYF
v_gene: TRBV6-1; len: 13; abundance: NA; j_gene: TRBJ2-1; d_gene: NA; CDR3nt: TGTGCCAGCAGTGACCCCCCGGGACAAGAGCAGTTCTTC; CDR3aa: CASSDPPGQEQFF
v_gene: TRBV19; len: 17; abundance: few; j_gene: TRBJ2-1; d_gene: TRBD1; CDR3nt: TGTGCCAGTAGTTCTCCCCCCGGGACAGGAGGCTACAATGAGCAGTTCTTC; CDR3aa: CASSSPPGTGGYNEQFF
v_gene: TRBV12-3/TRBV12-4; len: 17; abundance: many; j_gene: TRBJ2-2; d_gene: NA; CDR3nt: TGTGCCAGCAGTATCTCCAGGCCGGGGCGGGCCACCGGGGAGCTGTTTTTT; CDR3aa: CASSISRPGRATGELFF
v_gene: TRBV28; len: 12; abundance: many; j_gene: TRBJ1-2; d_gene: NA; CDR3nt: TGTGCCAGCAGTTTCGGAAGGATTGGCTACACCTTC; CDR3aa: CASSFGRIGYTF
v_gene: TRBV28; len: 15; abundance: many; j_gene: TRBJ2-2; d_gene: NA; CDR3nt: TGTGCCAGCAGTCCCGCTAGCGCCGAAATCCGGGAGCTGTTTTTT; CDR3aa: CASSPASAEIRELFF
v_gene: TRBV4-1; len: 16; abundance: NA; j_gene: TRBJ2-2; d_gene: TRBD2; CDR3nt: TGCGCCAGCAGCCTCGCGGGACTAGCGAACACCGGGGAGCTGTTTTTT; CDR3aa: CASSLAGLANTGELFF
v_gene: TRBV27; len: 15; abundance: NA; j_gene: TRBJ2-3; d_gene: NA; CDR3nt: TGTGCCAGCAGTTTCCGCGGGGAAAGCACAGATACGCAGTATTTT; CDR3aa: CASSFRGESTDTQYF
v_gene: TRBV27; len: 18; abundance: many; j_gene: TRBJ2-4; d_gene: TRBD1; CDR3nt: TGTGCCAGCAGTTTATCCTGGGACAGGCCGCGGGGCAAAAACATTCAGTACTTC; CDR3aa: CASSLSWDRPRGKNIQYF
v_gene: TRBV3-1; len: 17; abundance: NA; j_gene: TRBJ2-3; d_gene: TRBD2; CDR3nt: TGTGCCAGCAGCCAAGCGACTAGCGGGAGGACCACAGATACGCAGTATTTT; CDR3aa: CASSQATSGRTTDTQYF
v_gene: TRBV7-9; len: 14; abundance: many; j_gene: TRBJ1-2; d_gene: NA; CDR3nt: TGTGCCAGCAGCTTAGATAATTTCAAGGATGGCTACACCTTC; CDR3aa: CASSLDNFKDGYTF
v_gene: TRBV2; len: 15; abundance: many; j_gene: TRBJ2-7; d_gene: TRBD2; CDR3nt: TGTGCCAGCAGTGAAGAGACTAGCGGGGCATACGAGCAGTACTTC; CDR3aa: CASSEETSGAYEQYF
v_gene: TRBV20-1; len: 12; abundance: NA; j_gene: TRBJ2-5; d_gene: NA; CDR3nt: TGCAGTGCTAGGGCAGTTCAAGAGACCCAGTACTTC; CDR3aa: CSARAVQETQYF
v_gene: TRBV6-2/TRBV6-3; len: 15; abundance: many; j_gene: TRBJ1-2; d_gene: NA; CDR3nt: TGTGCCAGCAGTTACCGGGACCCACTCGTCGATGGCTACACCTTC; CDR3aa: CASSYRDPLVDGYTF
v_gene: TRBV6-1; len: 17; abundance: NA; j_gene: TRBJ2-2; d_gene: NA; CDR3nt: TGTGCCAGCAGACTACGGACAGCCGAACTGAACACCGGGGAGCTGTTTTTT; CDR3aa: CASRLRTAELNTGELFF
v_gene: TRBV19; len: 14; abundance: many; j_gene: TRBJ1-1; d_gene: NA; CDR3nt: TGTGCCAGTACCCCCGTGGGGCGGAACACTGAAGCTTTCTTT; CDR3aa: CASTPVGRNTEAFF
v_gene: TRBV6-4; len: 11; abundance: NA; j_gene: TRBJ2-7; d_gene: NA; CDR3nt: TGTGCCAGCAGTGCCCGAAACGAGCAGTACTTC; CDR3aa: CASSARNEQYF
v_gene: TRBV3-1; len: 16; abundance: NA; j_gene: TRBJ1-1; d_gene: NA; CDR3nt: TGTGCCAGCAGCCGGAGGCTTGACAGTACTGACGCTGAAGCTTTCTTT; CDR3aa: CASSRRLDSTDAEAFF
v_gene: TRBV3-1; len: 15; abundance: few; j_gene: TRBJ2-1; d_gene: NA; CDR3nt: TGTGCCAGCAGCCTCATAGCGAGACCTTACAATGAGCAGTTCTTC; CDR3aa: CASSLIARPYNEQFF
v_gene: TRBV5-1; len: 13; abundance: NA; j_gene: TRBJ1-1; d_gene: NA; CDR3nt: TGTGCCAGCAGCTTCCTCCAGGTATCAGAAGCTTTCTTT; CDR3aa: CASSFLQVSEAFF